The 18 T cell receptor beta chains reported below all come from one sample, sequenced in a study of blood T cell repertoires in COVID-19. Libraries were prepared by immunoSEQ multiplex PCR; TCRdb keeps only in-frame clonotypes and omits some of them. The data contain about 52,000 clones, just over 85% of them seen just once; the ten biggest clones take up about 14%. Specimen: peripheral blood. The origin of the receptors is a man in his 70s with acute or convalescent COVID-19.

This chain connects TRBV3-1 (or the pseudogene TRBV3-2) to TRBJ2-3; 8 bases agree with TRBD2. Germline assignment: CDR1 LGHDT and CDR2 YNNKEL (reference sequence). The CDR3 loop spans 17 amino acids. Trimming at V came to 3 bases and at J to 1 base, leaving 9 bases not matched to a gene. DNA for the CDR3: TGTGCCAGCAGCCAGCTATCGGGGCGGGAGGGCACAGATACGCAGTATTTT. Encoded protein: CASSQLSGREGTDTQYF.

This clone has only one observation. The CDR3 spells CASSKGQGIEQFF. The CDR3 DNA sequence: TGTGCCAGCAGCAAGGGTCAGGGGATTGAGCAGTTCTTC. The chain carries TRBV7-3 and TRBJ2-1, with D perhaps matching TRBD1 (6 bases). The ends were cut back, 5 bases at V and 9 bases at J, with 14 bases in the middle. Germline V gene lookup returns CDR1 SGHTA and CDR2 FQGTGA. The CDR3 spans 13 residues. The full variable domain, with the rest looked up from reference TRBV7-3 and TRBJ2-1, is GAGVSQTPSNKVTEKGKYVELRCDPISGHTALYWYRQSLGQGPEFLIYFQGTGAADDSGLPNDRFFAVRPEGSVSTLKIQRTERGDSAVYLCASSKGQGIEQFFGPGTRLTVL.

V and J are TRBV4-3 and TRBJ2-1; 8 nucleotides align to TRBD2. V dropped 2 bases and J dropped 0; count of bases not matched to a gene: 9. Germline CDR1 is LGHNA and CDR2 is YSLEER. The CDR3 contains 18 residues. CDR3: CASSQRTSGGHSYNEQFF. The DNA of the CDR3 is TGCGCCAGCAGCCAACGAACGAGCGGGGGCCACTCCTACAATGAGCAGTTCTTC.

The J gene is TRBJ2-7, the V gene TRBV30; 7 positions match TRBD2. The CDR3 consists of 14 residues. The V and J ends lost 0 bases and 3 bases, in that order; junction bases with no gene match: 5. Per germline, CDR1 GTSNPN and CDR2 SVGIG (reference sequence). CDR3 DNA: TGTGCCTGGAGTGTTTCTAGCGGACTCTACGAGCAGTACTTC. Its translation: CAWSVSSGLYEQYF.

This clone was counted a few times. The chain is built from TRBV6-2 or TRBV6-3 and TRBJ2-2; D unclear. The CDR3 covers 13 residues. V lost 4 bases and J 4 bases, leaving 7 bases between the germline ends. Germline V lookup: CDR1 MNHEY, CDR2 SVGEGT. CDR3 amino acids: CASSFYSTGELFF. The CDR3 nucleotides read TGTGCCAGCAGTTTCTACAGCACCGGGGAGCTGTTTTTT.

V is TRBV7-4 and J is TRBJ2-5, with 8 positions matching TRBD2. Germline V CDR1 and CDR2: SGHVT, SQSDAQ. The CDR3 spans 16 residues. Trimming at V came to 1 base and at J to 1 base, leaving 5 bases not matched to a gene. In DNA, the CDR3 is TGTGCCAGCAGCTTAGTACTAGCGGATATCCAAGAGACCCAGTACTTC. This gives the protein CASSLVLADIQETQYF.

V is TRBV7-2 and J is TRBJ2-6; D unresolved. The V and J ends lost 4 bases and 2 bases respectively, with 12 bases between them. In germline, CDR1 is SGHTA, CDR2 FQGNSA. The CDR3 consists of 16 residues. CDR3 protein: CASSSARGPGANVLTF. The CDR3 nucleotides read TGTGCCAGCAGCTCCGCCCGTGGGCCTGGGGCCAACGTCCTGACTTTC.

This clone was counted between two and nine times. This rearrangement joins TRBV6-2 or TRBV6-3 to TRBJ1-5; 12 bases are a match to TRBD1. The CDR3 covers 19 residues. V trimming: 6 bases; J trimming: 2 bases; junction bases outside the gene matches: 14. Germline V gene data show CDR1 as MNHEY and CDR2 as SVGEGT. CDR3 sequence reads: CASSLIGTGGNRGNQPQHF. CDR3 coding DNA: TGTGCCAGCAGCCTCATCGGGACAGGGGGCAACCGGGGCAATCAGCCCCAGCATTTT.

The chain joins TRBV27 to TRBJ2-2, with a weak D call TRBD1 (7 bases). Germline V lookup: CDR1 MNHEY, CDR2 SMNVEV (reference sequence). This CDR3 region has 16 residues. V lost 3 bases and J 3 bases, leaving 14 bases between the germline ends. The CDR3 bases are TGTGCCAGCAGTTTCCACCCAGGGGGGTACACCGGGGAGCTGTTTTTT. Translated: CASSFHPGGYTGELFF.

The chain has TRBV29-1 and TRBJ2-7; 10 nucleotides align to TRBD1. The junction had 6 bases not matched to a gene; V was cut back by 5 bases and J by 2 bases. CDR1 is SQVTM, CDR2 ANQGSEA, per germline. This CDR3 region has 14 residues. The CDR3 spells CSVKEGTGAYEQYF. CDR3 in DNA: TGCAGCGTTAAGGAGGGGACAGGGGCCTACGAGCAGTACTTC.

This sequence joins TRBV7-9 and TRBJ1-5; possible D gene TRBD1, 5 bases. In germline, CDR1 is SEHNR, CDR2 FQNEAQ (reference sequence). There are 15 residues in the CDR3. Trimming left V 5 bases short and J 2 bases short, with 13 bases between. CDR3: CASSPGGGRNQPQHF. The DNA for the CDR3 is TGTGCCAGCAGCCCCGGGGGAGGGCGCAATCAGCCCCAGCATTTT.

CDR3 loop: CASSSQWWRGLATNEKLFF. CDR3 sequence (DNA): TGTGCCAGCAGCTCCCAATGGTGGAGGGGGCTGGCAACTAATGAAAAACTGTTTTTT. The rearrangement joins TRBV7-9 to TRBJ1-4; 7 nucleotides line up with TRBD1. CDR3 size: 19 residues. Germline V gene sequence: CDR1 SEHNR, CDR2 FQNEAQ (reference sequence). V lost 4 bases, J lost 0 bases, and 14 bases stayed unmatched.

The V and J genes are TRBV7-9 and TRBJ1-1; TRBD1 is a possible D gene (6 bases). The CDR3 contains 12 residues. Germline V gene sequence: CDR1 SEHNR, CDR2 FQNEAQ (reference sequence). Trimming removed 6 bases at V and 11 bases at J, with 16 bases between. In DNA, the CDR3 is TGTGCCAGCAGTCATCTTACAGGGTCCGCTTTCTTT. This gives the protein CASSHLTGSAFF.

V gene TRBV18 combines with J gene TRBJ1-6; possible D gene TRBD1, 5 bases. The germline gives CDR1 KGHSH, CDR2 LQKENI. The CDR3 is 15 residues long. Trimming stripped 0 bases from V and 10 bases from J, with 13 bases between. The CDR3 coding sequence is TGTGCCAGCTCACCACCGGGGCAGGGAGGATCACCCCTCCACTTT. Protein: CASSPPGQGGSPLHF. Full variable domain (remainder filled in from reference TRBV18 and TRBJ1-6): NAGVMQNPRHLVRRRGQEARLRCSPMKGHSHVYWYRQLPEEGLKFMVYLQKENIIDESGMPKERFSAEFPKEGPSILRIQQVVRGDSAAYFCASSPPGQGGSPLHFGNGTRLTVT.

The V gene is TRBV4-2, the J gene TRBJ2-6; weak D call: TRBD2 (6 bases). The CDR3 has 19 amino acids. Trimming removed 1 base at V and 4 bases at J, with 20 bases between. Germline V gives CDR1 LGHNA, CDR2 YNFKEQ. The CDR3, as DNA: TGTGCCAGCAGCCAAGCTTACCAACCCGGGGACTCAGGGGCCAACGTCCTGACTTTC. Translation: CASSQAYQPGDSGANVLTF.

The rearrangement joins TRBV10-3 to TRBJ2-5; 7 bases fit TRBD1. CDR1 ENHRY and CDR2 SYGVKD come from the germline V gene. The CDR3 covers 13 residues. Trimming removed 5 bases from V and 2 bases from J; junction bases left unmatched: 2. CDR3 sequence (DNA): TGTGCCATCAGTCGGGACAGACAAGAGACCCAGTACTTC. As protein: CAISRDRQETQYF.

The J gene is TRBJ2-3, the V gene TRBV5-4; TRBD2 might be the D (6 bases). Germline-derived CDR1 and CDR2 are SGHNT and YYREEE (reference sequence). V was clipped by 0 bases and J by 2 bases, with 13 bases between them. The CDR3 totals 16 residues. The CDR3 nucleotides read TGTGCCAGCAGCTTGGGACTTGGGGGGTCCACAGATACGCAGTATTTT. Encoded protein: CASSLGLGGSTDTQYF. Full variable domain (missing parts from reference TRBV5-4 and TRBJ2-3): ETGVTQSPTHLIKTRGQQVTLRCSSQSGHNTVSWYQQALGQGPQFIFQYYREEENGRGNFPPRFSGLQFPNYSSELNVNALELDDSALYLCASSLGLGGSTDTQYFGPGTRLTVL.

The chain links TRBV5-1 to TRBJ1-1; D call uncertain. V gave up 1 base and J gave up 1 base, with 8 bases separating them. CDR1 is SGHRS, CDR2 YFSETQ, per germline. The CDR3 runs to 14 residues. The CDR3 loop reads CASSLYSGNTEAFF. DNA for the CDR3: TGCGCCAGCAGCTTGTATTCGGGGAACACTGAAGCTTTCTTT.